This is a list of T cell receptor beta chains from one sample in a study of T cells expressing NK-cell markers. TCRdb reprocessed the 5' RACE reads, keeping one entry per CDR3 protein, no DNA. Recorded for this sample: some 500,000 distinct CDR3 sequences. The specimen sequenced was blood T cells: a sorted CD56 or NKG2C T cell subset, CD4+ or CD8+ T cells, or bulk PBMC T cells (not recorded which). These receptor sequences come from a woman in her forties or fifties in good health. CDR3s include the opening cysteine and the closing phenylalanine or tryptophan. The order of the fields is V gene, J gene, CDR3 protein.

V gene: TRBV5-1; J gene: TRBJ1-4; CDR3 protein: CASRPTATNEKLFF
V gene: TRBV20-1; J gene: TRBJ2-5; CDR3 protein: CSATTSGQGTQETQYF
V gene: TRBV10-3; J gene: TRBJ1-1; CDR3 protein: CAISGIARDAEAFF
V gene: TRBV20-1; J gene: TRBJ1-1; CDR3 protein: CSAKTGSRNTEAFF
V gene: TRBV7-9; J gene: TRBJ2-3; CDR3 protein: CASSWLASGTDTQYF
V gene: TRBV20-1; J gene: TRBJ1-1; CDR3 protein: CSARVTGGIGDTEAFF
V gene: TRBV4-1; J gene: TRBJ2-7; CDR3 protein: CASSRDPGDHEQYF
V gene: TRBV11-2; J gene: TRBJ1-2; CDR3 protein: CASSLASGGRGYTF
V gene: TRBV19; J gene: TRBJ1-5; CDR3 protein: CASQTSGNQPQHF
V gene: TRBV20-1; J gene: TRBJ2-5; CDR3 protein: CSAPLAVGETQYF
V gene: TRBV5-4; J gene: TRBJ1-2; CDR3 protein: CASSLGSGGNGYTF
V gene: TRBV29-1; J gene: TRBJ2-4; CDR3 protein: CSYRAKNIQYF
V gene: TRBV2; J gene: TRBJ1-4; CDR3 protein: CAGHGGGKLFF
V gene: TRBV9; J gene: TRBJ1-1; CDR3 protein: CASSYDPRTEAFF
V gene: TRBV20-1; J gene: TRBJ2-2; CDR3 protein: CSAGRQGLNTGELFF
V gene: TRBV25-1; J gene: TRBJ2-2; CDR3 protein: CASSIAGTGELFF
V gene: TRBV10-2; J gene: TRBJ2-2; CDR3 protein: CASSVWGRGTGELFF
V gene: TRBV25-1; J gene: TRBJ2-4; CDR3 protein: CASSELTPLGKNIQYF
V gene: TRBV27; J gene: TRBJ2-7; CDR3 protein: CASSLQGTYEQYF
V gene: TRBV5-5; J gene: TRBJ1-5; CDR3 protein: CASSLTNQPQHF
V gene: TRBV4-1; J gene: TRBJ2-4; CDR3 protein: CASSQEFRPGLSKNIQYF
V gene: TRBV12-3/TRBV12-4; J gene: TRBJ2-1; CDR3 protein: CASISRSDSYNEQFF